This TCR beta chain comes out of a study of T-cell memory formation after mild COVID-19. On the study more broadly: Clusters of TCRs were largely donor specific.

Amplification by 5'RACE using constant-segment primers produced TCR alpha and TCR beta cDNA libraries that carried sample barcodes and UMIs. From the 5' RACE reads, TCRdb called clonotypes with MiXCR, one entry per CDR3 protein. The top ten hold approximately 12% of the sample, which has roughly 480,000 distinct CDR3 sequences, around a quarter seen once. From germline, CDR1 is MNHEY and CDR2 SVGAGI. The CDR3 has 13 residues. V lost 2 bases and J 2 bases, leaving 7 bases between the germline ends. This receptor was taken from an adult woman who had mild COVID-19 (a few samples of this study predate the infection). Cell type and time point are not known. The chain recombines TRBV6-5 with TRBJ2-7; D gene unclear. Sample: PBMCs or a T cell subset sorted from them (not recorded which). As DNA, the CDR3 is TGTGCCAGCAGTTACAGGAAGACCTACGAGCAGTACTTC. This sequence encodes CASSYRKTYEQYF.